This T cell receptor beta chain was documented in a study of T-cell memory formation after mild COVID-19. Worth noting for this clonotype: The antigen is undetermined.

Study-wide points: Researchers found some responding clones in pre-infection memory, a sign that cross-reactive memory joined.

TCRdb passed the 5' RACE reads through MiXCR, listing each CDR3 protein once. The repertoire holds roughly 620,000 distinct CDR3 sequences, roughly 18% seen once, with around 12% in the top ten. The sequenced sample consisted of PBMCs or a T cell subset sorted from them (not recorded which). This sequence was found in an adult woman who had mild COVID-19 (a few samples of this study predate the infection). Cell type and time point are not known.

CDR3 region: CASSQVFTISEAFF. CDR3 nucleotide sequence: TGCGCCAGCAGCCAAGTGTTTACGATTTCAGAAGCTTTCTTT. This sequence joins TRBV4-3 and TRBJ1-1, with D uncertain. CDR1 is LGHNA, CDR2 YSLEER, per germline. V was shortened by 1 base and J by 8 bases, with 14 bases between the two germline ends. The CDR3 runs 14 residues.